This T cell receptor (beta chain) was sequenced during a study of response to subunit inactivated influenza vaccine. The ends were cut back, 6 bases at V and 2 bases at J, with 10 bases in the middle. CDR3 length equals 13 residues. CDR1 and CDR2 (germline): SNHLY, FYNNEI. Study findings and constraints: Authors suggested seasonal influenza vaccinations each recruit few new T cells.

As for this clonotype: Its antigen is undetermined.

TCRdb analysed the RT-PCR reads with MiXCR anew, one entry per CDR3 protein. The sample shows around 760,000 distinct CDR3 sequences, around 14% of them seen only once. This material consisted of PBMCs from blood, taken approximately 15 days before vaccination. This receptor was identified in a man aged 50 or older who received an inactivated influenza vaccine. The chain carries TRBV2 and TRBJ1-2; D is possibly TRBD1 (5 bases). CDR3 sequence: CASRLTENYGYTF. CDR3 nucleotide sequence: TGTGCCAGCAGGTTGACAGAAAACTATGGCTACACCTTC.